This T cell receptor (beta chain) was profiled in a study of CD8 T cells in Susac syndrome (dated by TCRdb to between 2018 and 2021). Study-level background: Whether CD8+ T cell activation and differentiation in Susac syndrome was antigen driven was tested using repertoire sequencing. The clonality of the CD8+ T cell repertoire was compared across around twelve healthy donors, some 14 Susac syndrome patients and around 16 multiple sclerosis patients.

Here is what the overall study found, with its caveats: The study acknowledged that relatively few individuals were included in the TCR sequencing and HLA analysis.

Comments on this clonotype: Its antigen is still unknown. No base quality information exists; no much larger clone differs at one position.

High-throughput TCR beta sequencing profiled peripheral blood CD8+ and CD4+ T cells from healthy donors, Susac syndrome patients and multiple sclerosis patients. The healthy donors served as controls matched for age and sex. Bulk CD8+ and CD4+ T cells were purified by magnetic negative isolation, whereas CD8+ TEMRA cells were enriched by FACS. Blood was collected in EDTA tubes and processed within 24 hours, with PBMCs isolated through density gradient centrifugation. PBMCs intended for TCR sequencing were cryopreserved in liquid nitrogen and thawed later in a water bath at 37 degrees C. The sorted or isolated CD4+, CD8+ and CD8+ TEMRA cells had a purity of 90% or higher. RNA was extracted with the RNeasy kit and roughly 0.45 to 1 ug was reverse transcribed using random hexamers. The immunoSEQ multiplex PCR assay, covering 54 Vbeta and 13 Jbeta segments, was used to amplify TCR beta CDR3 regions. PCR amplification bias was corrected by using a synthetic template baseline for primer optimization and computational correction. Turning to the authors' computational methods: Reads were annotated to V, D and J genes according to IMGT and were analyzed with immunoSEQ Analyzer, with only productive sequences retained. Clonality was calculated as one minus the Shannon entropy normalized by log2 of the number of productive unique sequences. For each patient and control, public and private clones were evaluated within the 100 most prevalent clones. Susac-specific clones were defined as absent from healthy and MS cohorts, roughly 1,100 published viral clones and other ImmuneACCESS disease sequences. Starting from the raw public reads, TCRdb applied fastp trimming at Q25, assembled clones with MiXCR and retained in-frame beta chains. When rows share a CDR3 protein, they turn into one entry using the most common DNA and genes. TCRdb's processing, not the authors' own work, is the source of the V and J calls. This sample comprises 55,000 to 70,000 distinct CDR3 sequences, 95% of them detected only once. Clones ranked in the top ten supply about 0.22% of the sample.

The germline V gene gives CDR1 as SGHVS and CDR2 as FNYEAQ. The CDR3 sequence holds 16 residues, the cysteine and phenylalanine included. Kept here is only the CDR3 DNA, which spans 48 bases and is read in frame from base 1. The germline V and J ends show losses of 6 bases and 10 bases respectively, and no gene match explains 16 bases of the junction. This TCR was sampled from a human donor in good health. The sequenced material came from CD8+ T cells from PBMCs. The receptor chain draws on TRBV7-6 and TRBJ2-3; 10 nucleotides in the junction match TRBD2. The DNA sequence follows: TGTGCCAGCAGTCCCCATAGCGGGGGGTCTCCAAGGCCGCAGTATTTT. It translates as CASSPHSGGSPRPQYF.